This T cell receptor beta chain was recovered during a study of T cell responses to AZD1222 COVID-19 vaccine. Study-level findings and limits: Spike-specific TCR breadth rose after two AZD1222 doses, and depth rose as well. Regions 160-218 and 743-854 dominated among vaccine-associated CD4 TCRs spanning spike.

Germline loops: CDR1 SGHAT, CDR2 FQDESV (reference sequence). CDR3 size: 14 residues. Trimming removed 5 bases from V and 5 bases from J; junction bases left unmatched: 8. Clones were sequenced by immunoSEQ multiplex PCR, and TCRdb holds only the in-frame ones, with some missing. The repertoire holds more than 120,000 clones, with 93% as singletons. A note on this clone: The antigen is undetermined.

The chain couples TRBV11-1 to TRBJ2-5, with 7 bases matching TRBD1. The source is an adult in good health. The material was peripheral blood, obtained on day 0 of AZD1222 vaccination. The CDR3 region is CASSPRQGRETQYF. CDR3 bases: TGTGCCAGCAGCCCGAGACAGGGCCGGGAGACCCAGTACTTC.